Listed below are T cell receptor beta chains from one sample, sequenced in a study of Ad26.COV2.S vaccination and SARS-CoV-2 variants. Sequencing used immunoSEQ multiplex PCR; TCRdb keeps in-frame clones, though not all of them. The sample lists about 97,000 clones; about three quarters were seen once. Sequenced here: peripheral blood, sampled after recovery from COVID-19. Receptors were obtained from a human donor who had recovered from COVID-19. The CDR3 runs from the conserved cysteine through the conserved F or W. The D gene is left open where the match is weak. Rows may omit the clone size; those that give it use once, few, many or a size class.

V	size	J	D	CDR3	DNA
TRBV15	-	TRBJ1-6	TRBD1	CATSSRTGDSPLHF	TGTGCCACCAGCAGCCGGACAGGGGATTCACCCCTCCACTTT
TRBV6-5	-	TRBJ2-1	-	CASRLIGPGDEQFF	TGTGCCAGCAGGTTGATAGGCCCGGGAGATGAGCAGTTCTTC
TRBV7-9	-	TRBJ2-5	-	CASSSRGLYQETQYF	TGTGCCAGCAGCTCCCGGGGACTGTACCAAGAGACCCAGTACTTC
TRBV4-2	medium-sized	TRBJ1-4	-	CASSQDRGFGNEKLFF	TGTGCCAGCAGCCAAGATCGGGGGTTCGGTAATGAAAAACTGTTTTTT
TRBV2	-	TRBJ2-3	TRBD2	CASSGTSGNTDTQYF	TGTGCCAGCAGCGGGACTAGCGGAAACACAGATACGCAGTATTTT
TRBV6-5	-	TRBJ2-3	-	CASSRSVTDTQYF	TGTGCCAGCAGCCGCTCAGTCACAGATACGCAGTATTTT
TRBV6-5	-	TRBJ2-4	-	CASSYGIGSIQYF	TGTGCCAGCAGTTATGGGATCGGGTCCATTCAGTACTTC
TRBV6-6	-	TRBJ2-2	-	CASSVLAGGDTGELFF	TGTGCCAGCAGTGTCCTGGCCGGGGGTGACACCGGGGAGCTGTTTTTT
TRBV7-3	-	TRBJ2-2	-	CASGTGSNTGELFF	TGTGCCAGCGGAACGGGGAGTAACACCGGGGAGCTGTTTTTT
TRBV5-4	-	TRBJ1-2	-	CASSRGTDNYGYTF	TGTGCCAGCAGCCGAGGGACCGATAACTATGGCTACACCTTC
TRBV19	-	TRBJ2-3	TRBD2	CASSKVAGWTSGIQDTQYF	TGTGCCAGTAGTAAGGTGGCAGGGTGGACTAGCGGAATTCAAGATACGCAGTATTTT
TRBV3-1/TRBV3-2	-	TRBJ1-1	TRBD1	CASSPGTEGSAFF	TGTGCCAGCAGCCCTGGGACAGAAGGATCAGCTTTCTTT
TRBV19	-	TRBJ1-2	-	CASSLAGHYGYTF	TGTGCCAGTAGTCTCGCAGGGCACTATGGCTACACCTTC
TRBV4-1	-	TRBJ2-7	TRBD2	CASSQAGTSRSEQYF	TGCGCCAGCAGCCAGGCCGGGACTAGTCGTTCGGAGCAGTACTTC
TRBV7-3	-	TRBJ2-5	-	CASSPGKIETQYF	TGTGCCAGCAGCCCAGGGAAAATAGAGACCCAGTACTTC
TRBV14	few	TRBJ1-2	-	CASSQEHTNYGYTF	TGTGCCAGCAGCCAAGAACACACAAACTATGGCTACACCTTC
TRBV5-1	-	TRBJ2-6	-	CASSLGGVGANVLTF	TGCGCCAGCAGCTTGGGAGGGGTTGGGGCCAACGTCCTGACTTTC
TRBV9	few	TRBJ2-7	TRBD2	CASSPIAGGQGEQYF	TGTGCCAGCAGCCCCATAGCGGGGGGGCAGGGCGAGCAGTACTTC
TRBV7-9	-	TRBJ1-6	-	CASSLVGGRGYNSPLHF	TGTGCCAGCAGCTTGGTGGGGGGCCGGGGCTATAATTCACCCCTCCACTTT
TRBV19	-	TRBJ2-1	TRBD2	CASSPAGGRDEQFF	TGTGCCAGTAGTCCAGCGGGGGGGAGGGATGAGCAGTTCTTC
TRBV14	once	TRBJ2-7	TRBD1	CASSQERDRYAQYF	TGTGCCAGCAGCCAAGAAAGGGACAGGTATGCGCAGTACTTC
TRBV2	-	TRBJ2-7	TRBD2	CASSEASGGASSYEQYF	TGTGCCAGCAGTGAGGCCAGCGGGGGGGCCTCGTCCTACGAGCAGTACTTC